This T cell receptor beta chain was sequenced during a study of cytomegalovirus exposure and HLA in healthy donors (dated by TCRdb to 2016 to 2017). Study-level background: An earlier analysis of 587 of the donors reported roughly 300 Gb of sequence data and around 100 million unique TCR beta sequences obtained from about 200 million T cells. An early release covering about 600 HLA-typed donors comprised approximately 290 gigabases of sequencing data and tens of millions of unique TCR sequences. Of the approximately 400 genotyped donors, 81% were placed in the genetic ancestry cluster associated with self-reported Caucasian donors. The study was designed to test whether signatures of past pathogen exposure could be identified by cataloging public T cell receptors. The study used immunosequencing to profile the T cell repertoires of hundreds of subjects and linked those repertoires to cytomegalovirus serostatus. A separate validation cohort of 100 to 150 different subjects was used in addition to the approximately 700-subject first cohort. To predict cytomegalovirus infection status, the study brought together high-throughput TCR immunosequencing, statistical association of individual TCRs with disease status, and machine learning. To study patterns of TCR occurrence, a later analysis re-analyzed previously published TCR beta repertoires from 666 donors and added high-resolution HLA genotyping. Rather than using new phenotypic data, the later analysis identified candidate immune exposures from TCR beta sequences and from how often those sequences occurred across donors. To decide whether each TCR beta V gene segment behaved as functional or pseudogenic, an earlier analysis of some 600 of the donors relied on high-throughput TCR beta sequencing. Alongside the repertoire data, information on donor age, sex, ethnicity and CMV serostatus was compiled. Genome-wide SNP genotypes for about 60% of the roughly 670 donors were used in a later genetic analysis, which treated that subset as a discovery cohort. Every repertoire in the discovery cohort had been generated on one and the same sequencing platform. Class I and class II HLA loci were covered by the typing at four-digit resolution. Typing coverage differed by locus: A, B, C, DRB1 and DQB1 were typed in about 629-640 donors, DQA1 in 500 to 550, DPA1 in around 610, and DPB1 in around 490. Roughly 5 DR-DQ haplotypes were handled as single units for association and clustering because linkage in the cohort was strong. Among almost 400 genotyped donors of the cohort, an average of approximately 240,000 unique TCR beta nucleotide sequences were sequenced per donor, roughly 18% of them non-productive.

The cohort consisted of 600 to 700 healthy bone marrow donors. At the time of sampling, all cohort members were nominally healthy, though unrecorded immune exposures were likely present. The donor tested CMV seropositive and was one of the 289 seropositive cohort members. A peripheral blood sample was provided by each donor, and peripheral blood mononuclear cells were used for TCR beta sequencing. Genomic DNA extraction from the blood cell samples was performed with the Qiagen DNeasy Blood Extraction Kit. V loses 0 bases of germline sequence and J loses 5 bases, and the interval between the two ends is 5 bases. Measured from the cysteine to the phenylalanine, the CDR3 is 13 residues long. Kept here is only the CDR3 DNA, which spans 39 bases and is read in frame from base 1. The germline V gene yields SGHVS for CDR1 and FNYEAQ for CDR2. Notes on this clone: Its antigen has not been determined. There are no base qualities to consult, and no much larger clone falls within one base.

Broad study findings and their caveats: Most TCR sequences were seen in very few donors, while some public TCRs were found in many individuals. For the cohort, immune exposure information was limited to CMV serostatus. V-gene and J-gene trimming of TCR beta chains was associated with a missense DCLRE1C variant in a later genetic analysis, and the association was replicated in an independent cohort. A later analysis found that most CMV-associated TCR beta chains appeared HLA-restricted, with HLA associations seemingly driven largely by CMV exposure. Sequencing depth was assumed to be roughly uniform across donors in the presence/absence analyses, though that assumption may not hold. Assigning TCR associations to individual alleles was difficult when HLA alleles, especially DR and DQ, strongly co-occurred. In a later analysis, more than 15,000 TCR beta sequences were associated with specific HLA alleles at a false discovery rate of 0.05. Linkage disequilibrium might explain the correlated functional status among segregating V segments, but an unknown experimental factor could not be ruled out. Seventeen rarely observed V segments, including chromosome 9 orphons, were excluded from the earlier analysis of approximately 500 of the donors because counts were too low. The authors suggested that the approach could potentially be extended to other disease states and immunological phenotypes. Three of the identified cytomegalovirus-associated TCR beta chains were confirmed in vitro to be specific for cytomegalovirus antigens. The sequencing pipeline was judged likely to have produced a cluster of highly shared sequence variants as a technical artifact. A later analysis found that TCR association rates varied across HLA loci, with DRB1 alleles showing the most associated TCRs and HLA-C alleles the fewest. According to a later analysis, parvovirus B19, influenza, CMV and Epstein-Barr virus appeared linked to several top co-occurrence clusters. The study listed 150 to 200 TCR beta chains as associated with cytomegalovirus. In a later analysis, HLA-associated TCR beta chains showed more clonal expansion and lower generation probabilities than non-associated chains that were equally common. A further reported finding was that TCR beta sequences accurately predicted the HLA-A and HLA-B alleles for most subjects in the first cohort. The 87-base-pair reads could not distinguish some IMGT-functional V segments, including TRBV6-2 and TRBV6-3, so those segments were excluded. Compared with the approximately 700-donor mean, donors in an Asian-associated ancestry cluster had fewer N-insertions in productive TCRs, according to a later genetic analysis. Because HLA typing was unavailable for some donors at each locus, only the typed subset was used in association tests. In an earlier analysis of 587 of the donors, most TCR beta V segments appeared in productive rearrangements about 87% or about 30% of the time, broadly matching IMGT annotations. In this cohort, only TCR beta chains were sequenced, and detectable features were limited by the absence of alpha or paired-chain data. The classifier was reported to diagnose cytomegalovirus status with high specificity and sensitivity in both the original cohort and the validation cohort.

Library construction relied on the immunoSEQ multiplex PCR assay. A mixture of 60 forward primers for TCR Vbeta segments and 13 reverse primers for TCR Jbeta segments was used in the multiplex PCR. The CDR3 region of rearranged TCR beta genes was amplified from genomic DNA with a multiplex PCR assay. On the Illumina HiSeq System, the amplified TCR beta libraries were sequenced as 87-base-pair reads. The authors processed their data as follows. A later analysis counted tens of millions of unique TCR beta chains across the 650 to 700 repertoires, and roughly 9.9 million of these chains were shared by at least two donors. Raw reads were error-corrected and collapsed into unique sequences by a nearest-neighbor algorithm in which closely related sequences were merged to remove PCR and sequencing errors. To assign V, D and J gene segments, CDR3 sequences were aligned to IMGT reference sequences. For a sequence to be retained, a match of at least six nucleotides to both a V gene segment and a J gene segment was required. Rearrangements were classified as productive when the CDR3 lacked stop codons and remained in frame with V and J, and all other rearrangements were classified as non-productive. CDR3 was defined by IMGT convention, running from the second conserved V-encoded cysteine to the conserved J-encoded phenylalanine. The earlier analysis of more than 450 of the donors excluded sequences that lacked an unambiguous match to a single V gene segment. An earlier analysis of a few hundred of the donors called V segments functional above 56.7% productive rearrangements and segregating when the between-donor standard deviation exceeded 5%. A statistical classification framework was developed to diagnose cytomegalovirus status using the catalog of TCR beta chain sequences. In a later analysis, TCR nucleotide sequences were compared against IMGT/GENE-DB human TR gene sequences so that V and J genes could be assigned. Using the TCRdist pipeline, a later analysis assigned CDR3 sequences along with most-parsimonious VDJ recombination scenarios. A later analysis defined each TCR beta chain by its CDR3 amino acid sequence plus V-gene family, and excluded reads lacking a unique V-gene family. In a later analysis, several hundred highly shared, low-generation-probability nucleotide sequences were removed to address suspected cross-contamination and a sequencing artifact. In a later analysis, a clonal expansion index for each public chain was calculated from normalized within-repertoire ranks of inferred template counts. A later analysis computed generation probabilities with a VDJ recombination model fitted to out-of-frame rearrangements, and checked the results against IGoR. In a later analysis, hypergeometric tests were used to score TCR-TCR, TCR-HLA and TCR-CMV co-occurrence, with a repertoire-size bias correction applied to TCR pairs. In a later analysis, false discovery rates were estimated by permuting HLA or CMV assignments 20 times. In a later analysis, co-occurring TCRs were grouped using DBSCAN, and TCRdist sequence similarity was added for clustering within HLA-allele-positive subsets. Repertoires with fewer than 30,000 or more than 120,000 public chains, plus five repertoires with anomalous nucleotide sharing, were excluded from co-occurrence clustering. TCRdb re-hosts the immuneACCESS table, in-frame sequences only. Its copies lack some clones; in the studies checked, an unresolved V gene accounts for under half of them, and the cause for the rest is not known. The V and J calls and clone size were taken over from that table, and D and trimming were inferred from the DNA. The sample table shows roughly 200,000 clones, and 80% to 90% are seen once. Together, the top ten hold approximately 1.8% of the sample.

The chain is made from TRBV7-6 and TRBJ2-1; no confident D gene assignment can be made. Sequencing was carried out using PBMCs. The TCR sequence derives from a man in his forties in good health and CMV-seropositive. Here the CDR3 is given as CASSLARNNEQFF. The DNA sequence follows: TGTGCCAGCAGCTTAGCGAGAAACAATGAGCAGTTCTTC. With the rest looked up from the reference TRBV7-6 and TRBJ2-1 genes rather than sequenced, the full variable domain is GAGVSQSPRYKVTKRGQDVALRCDPISGHVSLYWYRQALGQGPEFLTYFNYEAQQDKSGLPNDRFSAERPEGSISTLTIQRTEQRDSAMYRCASSLARNNEQFFGPGTRLTVL.